The entry that follows covers one T cell receptor (beta chain) sequence. What it binds is not known. RNA was extracted from bulk tissue without any cell sorting. The library came from three nested PCR rounds adapted from ARM-PCR protocols. TCRdb ran MiXCR on the multiplex PCR reads and lists one entry per CDR3 protein. The sample lists 55,000 to 75,000 distinct CDR3 sequences; approximately 63% were seen once. The sample comes from a study of tumor and adjacent non-tumor tissue in lung cancer. Study overall: The cohort had 12 to 13 adenocarcinoma, a couple of squamous cell and 1 small cell patients. Samples averaged roughly 4.2 million productive TCRbeta reads each. Study conclusions and caveats: Normal lung showed higher cumulative top 100 clone frequency than tumor. Significantly higher TCR diversity was found in tumor than normal lung.

Germline CDR1 reads SGHRS; CDR2 reads YFSETQ. The CDR3 is 14 amino acids. The V end was cut by 4 bases, the J end by 2 bases, with 13 bases between. The rearrangement uses TRBV5-1 and TRBJ2-7; possibly TRBD1 for D (5 bases). Sequencing was carried out using lung tumor tissue. The clonotype comes from a man aged 45-65 years with non-small cell lung cancer. The CDR3 spells CASSHLQDPYEQYF. The CDR3, as DNA: TGCGCCAGCAGCCACCTACAGGACCCCTACGAGCAGTACTTC.